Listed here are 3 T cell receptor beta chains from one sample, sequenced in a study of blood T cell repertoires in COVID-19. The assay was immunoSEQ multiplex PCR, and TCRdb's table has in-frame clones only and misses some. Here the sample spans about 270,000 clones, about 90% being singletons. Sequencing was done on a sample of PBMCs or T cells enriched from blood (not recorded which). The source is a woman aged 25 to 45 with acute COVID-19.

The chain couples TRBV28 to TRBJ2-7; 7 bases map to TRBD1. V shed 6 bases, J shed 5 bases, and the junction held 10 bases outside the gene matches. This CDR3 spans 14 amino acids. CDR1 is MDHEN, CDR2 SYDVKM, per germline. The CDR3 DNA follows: TGTGCCAGCAGCCACCGGGGACAGTACCACGAGCAGTACTTC. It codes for CASSHRGQYHEQYF.

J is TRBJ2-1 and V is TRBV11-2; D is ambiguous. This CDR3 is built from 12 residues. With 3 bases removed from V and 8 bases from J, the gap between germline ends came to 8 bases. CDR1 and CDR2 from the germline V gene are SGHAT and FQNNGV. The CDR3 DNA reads TGTGCCAGCAGCTTGAGTAGTGATGAGCAGTTCTTC. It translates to CASSLSSDEQFF.

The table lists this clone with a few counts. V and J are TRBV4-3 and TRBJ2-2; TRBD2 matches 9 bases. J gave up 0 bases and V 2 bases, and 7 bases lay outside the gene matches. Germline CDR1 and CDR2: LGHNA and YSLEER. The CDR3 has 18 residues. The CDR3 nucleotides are TGCGCCAGCAGCCAATCGGGACTAGCATTCGCGAACACCGGGGAGCTGTTTTTT. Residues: CASSQSGLAFANTGELFF.